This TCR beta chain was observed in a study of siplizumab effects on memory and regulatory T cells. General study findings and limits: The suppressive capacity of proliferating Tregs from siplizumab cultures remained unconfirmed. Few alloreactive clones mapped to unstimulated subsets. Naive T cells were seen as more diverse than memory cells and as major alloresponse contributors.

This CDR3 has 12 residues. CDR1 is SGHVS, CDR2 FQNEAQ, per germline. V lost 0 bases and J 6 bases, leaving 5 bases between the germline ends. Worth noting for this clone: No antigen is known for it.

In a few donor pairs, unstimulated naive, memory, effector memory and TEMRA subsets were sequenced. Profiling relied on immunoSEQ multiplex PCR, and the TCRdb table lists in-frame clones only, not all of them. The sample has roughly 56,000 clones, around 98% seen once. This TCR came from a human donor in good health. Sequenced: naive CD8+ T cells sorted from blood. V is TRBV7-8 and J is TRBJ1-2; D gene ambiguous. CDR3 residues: CASSLARDGYTF. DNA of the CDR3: TGTGCCAGCAGCTTAGCAAGGGATGGCTACACCTTC.